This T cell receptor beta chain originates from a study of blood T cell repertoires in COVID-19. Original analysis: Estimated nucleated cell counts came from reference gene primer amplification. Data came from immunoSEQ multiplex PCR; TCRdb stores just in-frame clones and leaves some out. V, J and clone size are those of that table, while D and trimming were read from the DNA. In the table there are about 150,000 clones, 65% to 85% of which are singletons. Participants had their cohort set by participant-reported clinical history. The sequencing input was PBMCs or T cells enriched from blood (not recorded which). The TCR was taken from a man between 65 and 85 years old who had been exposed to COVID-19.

In nucleotides, the CDR3 is TGCGCCAGCAGCCAGATTTCGAGGTGGGACTATGGCTACACCTTC. Translating it yields CASSQISRWDYGYTF. The gene calls are TRBV4-3 and TRBJ1-2; D remains ambiguous. The CDR3 loop spans 15 amino acids. V was clipped by 3 bases and J by 3 bases, with 14 bases between them. The germline V gene encodes CDR1 LGHNA and CDR2 YSLEER.